The subject of this entry is one T cell receptor (beta chain). Its antigen is not identified. This entry is derived from a study of shared clonotypes between healthy human individuals. The naive CD8 subset, CD45RO-negative cells positively selected for CCR7, excluded terminally differentiated effector memory CD45RA+ cells. Whole-study results and caveats: Sequencing depth was expected to affect clonotype sharing among donors. Larger richness was generally estimated for naive than memory subsets. Among several donors, about 4.6% of naive CD4 clonotypes were found in common.

Profiling relied on immunoSEQ multiplex PCR, and the TCRdb table lists in-frame clones only, not all of them. The sample includes hundreds of thousands of clones, roughly 98% of them seen just once. The clonotype originates from a man younger than 40 in good health. Sequencing used naive CD8+ T cells sorted from blood.

In DNA form, the CDR3 reads TGTGCCAGCAGCTTAAGGTCTAGCCGTACCTACGAGCAGTACTTC. It translates to CASSLRSSRTYEQYF. The chain has TRBV11-2 and TRBJ2-7; possible D gene TRBD2, 5 bases. The CDR3 consists of 15 residues. Germline V gene data show CDR1 as SGHAT and CDR2 as FQNNGV. The V end was cut by 2 bases, the J end by 2 bases, with 13 bases between.